This entry lists 21 T cell receptor beta chains sequenced from one sample in a study of T cells in Graves' hyperthyroidism and ophthalmopathy. The source material, RNA transcripts, was used to amplify TCR beta CDR3 regions. In the first-round RT-PCR of the TCR CDR3, the HTBI primer set was used. MiXCR, applied by TCRdb to the multiplex PCR reads, yields one record per CDR3 protein. The sample records 550,000 to 850,000 distinct CDR3 sequences, roughly 20% being singletons. Specimen: blood. The receptors stem from a woman aged 50 to 65 with Graves' hyperthyroidism that later progressed to Graves' ophthalmopathy.

This clonotype was picked up many times. The rearrangement uses TRBV9 and TRBJ2-3; possibly TRBD1 for D (6 bases). There are 16 residues in the CDR3. V was pared by 1 base and J by 0 bases, with 12 bases between. In germline, CDR1 is SGDLS, CDR2 YYNGEE. DNA of the CDR3: TGTGCCAGCAGCGTATCAAGTAGGGGGAGCACAGATACGCAGTATTTT. This translates into CASSVSSRGSTDTQYF. Full variable domain (missing parts from reference TRBV9 and TRBJ2-3): DSGVTQTPKHLITATGQRVTLRCSPRSGDLSVYWYQQSLDQGLQFLIQYYNGEERAKGNILERFSAQQFPDLHSELNLSSLELGDSALYFCASSVSSRGSTDTQYFGPGTRLTVL.

This clonotype was observed many times. This chain joins TRBV6-2 or TRBV6-3 and TRBJ1-2; 11 bases are a match to TRBD1. Trimming cost V 2 bases and J 9 bases; bases outside gene matches: 5. CDR3 size: 14 residues. The germline CDR1 and CDR2 sequences are MNHEY and SVGEGT. The CDR3 here is CASSYAGTGGSYTF. The CDR3 nucleotides are TGTGCCAGCAGTTACGCCGGGACAGGGGGAAGCTACACCTTC.

The table lists this clonotype with a few counts. The genes are TRBV3-1 and TRBJ2-3; 8 bases map to TRBD2. The CDR3 contains 17 residues. The germline CDR1 and CDR2 sequences are LGHDT and YNNKEL (reference sequence). V trimming: 3 bases; J trimming: 0 bases; junction bases outside the gene matches: 8. The CDR3 bases are TGTGCCAGCAGCCAGTTGTTTGCGGGGGGAAGCACAGATACGCAGTATTTT. Its protein product is CASSQLFAGGSTDTQYF.

Many counts were recorded for this clonotype. V usage is TRBV5-1 and J usage is TRBJ1-5; 12 positions match TRBD1. The ends lost 4 bases at V and 7 bases at J; junction bases unmatched: 6. Looked up from germline, CDR1 is SGHRS and CDR2 is YFSETQ. This CDR3 has 15 amino acids. The CDR3 DNA sequence: TGCGCCAGCAGCCGAGGGACAGGGGGCGGCCAGCCCCAGCATTTT. This encodes CASSRGTGGGQPQHF.

This clonotype has just a few counts. This chain joins TRBV6-4 and TRBJ2-3; D is undetermined. The CDR3 totals 11 residues. Trimming shortened V by 8 bases and J by 0 bases, and 3 bases separated the two germline ends. Germline-derived CDR1 and CDR2 are MRHNA and SNTAGT. The CDR3 nucleotides read TGTGCCAGCTTCAGCACAGATACGCAGTATTTT. As protein: CASFSTDTQYF.

The chain joins TRBV5-6 to TRBJ1-6; tentatively, D is TRBD1 (6 bases). V lost 1 base and J lost 10, with 15 bases in between. The length of the CDR3 is 15 residues. Germline V CDR1 and CDR2: SGHDT, YYEEEE. In DNA form, the CDR3 reads TGTGCCAGCAGCTTGCCCCGGGACATCGGCTCACCCCTCCACTTT. Amino acids: CASSLPRDIGSPLHF. Full variable domain (outside the CDR3, taken from reference TRBV5-6 and TRBJ1-6): DAGVTQSPTHLIKTRGQQVTLRCSPKSGHDTVSWYQQALGQGPQFIFQYYEEEERQRGNFPDRFSGHQFPNYSSELNVNALLLGDSALYLCASSLPRDIGSPLHFGNGTRLTVT.

This clonotype has just a few counts. V gene TRBV27 combines with J gene TRBJ1-1, with TRBD1 matching over 11 bases. CDR3 length: 15 residues. The germline V gene has CDR1 MNHEY and CDR2 SMNVEV (reference sequence). V shed 5 bases and J 4 bases; nucleotides not matched to a gene: 6. The chain's CDR3 is CASSEWTGGRTEAFF. For the CDR3, the DNA is TGTGCCAGCAGTGAGTGGACAGGGGGCCGCACTGAAGCTTTCTTT.

This clonotype was seen only a few times. V usage is TRBV5-1 and J usage is TRBJ2-3, with 9 bases fitting TRBD2. The CDR3 loop spans 16 amino acids. CDR1 and CDR2 (germline): SGHRS, YFSETQ. The V segment lost 2 bases and the J segment 0 bases; nucleotides outside the gene matches: 4. Here the CDR3 DNA reads TGCGCCAGCAGCTTCTTAGCGGGGGTCAGCACAGATACGCAGTATTTT. This encodes CASSFLAGVSTDTQYF.

This clonotype has a handful of counts. The chain combines TRBV30 with TRBJ1-2; 8 nucleotides line up with TRBD1. The CDR3 is made up of 14 amino acids. The germline V gene has CDR1 GTSNPN and CDR2 SVGIG (reference sequence). V gave up 0 bases and J gave up 6 bases; unmatched junction bases: 6. CDR3 amino acids: CAWSVKRTGNGYTF. CDR3 DNA: TGTGCCTGGAGTGTTAAAAGGACAGGGAATGGCTACACCTTC.

This clonotype was observed a few times. The CDR3 sequence is CASSVRRSTGVYGYTF. CDR3 in DNA: TGTGCCAGCAGCGTAAGGCGATCGACAGGCGTCTATGGCTACACCTTC. This chain uses TRBV9 with TRBJ1-2; TRBD1 is a possible D gene (6 bases). This CDR3 has 16 amino acids. Germline CDR1 is SGDLS and CDR2 is YYNGEE. V lost 1 base and J 4 bases, leaving 17 bases between the germline ends.

The sample holds a few counts of this clonotype. A single base separates this from a much larger clone, so it may be a read error. This sequence joins TRBV12-3 or TRBV12-4 and TRBJ1-1, with D unclear. Trimming took 6 bases from V and 1 from J, leaving 15 bases between them. The CDR3 runs to 15 residues. In DNA, the CDR3 is TGTGCCAGCAGACAAACGGCCGAGTCGAACACTGAAGCTTTCTTT. Amino acid sequence: CASRQTAESNTEAFF.

V usage is TRBV11-2 and J usage is TRBJ1-1; 7 bases map to TRBD1. CDR3 length: 14 amino acids. The V gene's germline CDR1 is SGHAT and CDR2 FQNNGV. With 5 bases clipped from V and 6 bases from J, the junction kept 9 bases outside the gene matches. The CDR3 bases are TGTGCCAGCAGCAAAGGGGGCGTATGGGCTGAAGCTTTCTTT. Translation: CASSKGGVWAEAFF. Looking up the rest from reference TRBV11-2 and TRBJ1-1 gives the full variable domain: EAGVAQSPRYKIIEKRQSVAFWCNPISGHATLYWYQQILGQGPKLLIQFQNNGVVDDSQLPKDRFSAERLKGVDSTLKIQPAKLEDSAVYLCASSKGGVWAEAFFGQGTRLTVV.

The rearrangement links TRBV6-1 to TRBJ2-3; a possible D gene is TRBD1 (5 bases). V lost 6 bases and J lost 1, with 8 bases in between. CDR1 MNHNS and CDR2 SASEGT come from the germline V gene. The CDR3 totals 13 residues. The CDR3 nucleotides read TGTGCCAGCAGGGGGCCGGGCACAGATACGCAGTATTTT. It specifies CASRGPGTDTQYF.

This clonotype was recorded many times. The chain employs TRBV3-1 and TRBJ1-1; the D is unclear. The CDR3 has 13 amino acids. Trimming pared 3 bases from V and 10 bases from J, leaving 15 bases between. CDR1 is LGHDT and CDR2 is YNNKEL in the germline V gene (reference sequence). This CDR3 reads CASSHGPGLGAFF. The DNA for the CDR3 is TGTGCCAGCAGCCACGGCCCGGGGTTGGGAGCTTTCTTT. Complete variable domain (other parts from reference TRBV3-1 and TRBJ1-1): DTAVSQTPKYLVTQMGNDKSIKCEQNLGHDTMYWYKQDSKKFLKIMFSYNNKELIINETVPNRFSPKSPDKAHLNLHINSLELGDSAVYFCASSHGPGLGAFFGQGTRLTVV.

This clonotype was observed a few times. The chain links TRBV5-1 to TRBJ2-1, with D perhaps TRBD1 (5 bases). The V end lost 4 bases, the J end lost 6 bases, and 17 bases lay between the germline ends. Germline CDR1 reads SGHRS; CDR2 reads YFSETQ. The CDR3 runs to 15 residues. Written as DNA, the CDR3 is TGCGCCAGCAGCCCCCCGGTAGGGGATGTCAATGAGCAGTTCTTC. The encoded protein is CASSPPVGDVNEQFF.

The chain combines TRBV6-9 with TRBJ2-3; D is ambiguous. Germline V CDR1 and CDR2: MNHGY, SVAAGI. Trimming stripped 3 bases from V and 1 base from J, with 23 bases between. This CDR3 contains 19 residues. The DNA of the CDR3 is TGTGCCAGCAGTTACCTCGCGGTTCTGCTGGGTTTTGGCACAGATACGCAGTATTTT. This gives the protein CASSYLAVLLGFGTDTQYF.

The chain couples TRBV7-9 to TRBJ1-5; TRBD1 aligns across 9 bases. The CDR3 has 17 residues. CDR1 and CDR2 (germline): SEHNR, FQNEAQ (reference sequence). The junction had 12 bases not matched to a gene; V was cut back by 4 bases and J by 5 bases. Here the CDR3 DNA reads TGTGCCAGCAGCTCCAACCTACAGGGGGCAGCGGATCAGCCCCAGCATTTT. This sequence encodes CASSSNLQGAADQPQHF.

V usage is TRBV12-3 or TRBV12-4 and J usage is TRBJ2-5, with 13 bases identical to TRBD2. This CDR3 is 16 amino acids long. The ends lost 6 bases at V and 2 bases at J; junction bases unmatched: 6. CDR3 DNA: TGTGCCAGCAGGGCACTAGCGGGGGGGCTTCAAGAGACCCAGTACTTC. It specifies CASRALAGGLQETQYF.

The chain joins TRBV3-1 to TRBJ2-3, with TRBD2 matching 9 bases. Germline CDR1 LGHDT, CDR2 YNNKEL (reference sequence). V dropped 8 bases and J dropped 2; count of bases not matched to a gene: 5. CDR3 length equals 14 residues. As DNA, the CDR3 is TGTGCCAGCGGCCTAGCGGGGAACACAGATACGCAGTATTTT. Translating it yields CASGLAGNTDTQYF.

This clonotype has only a few counts. This clone may be a read error of a much larger clone one base away. This chain uses TRBV20-1 with TRBJ2-1; 7 bases agree with TRBD2. Per germline, CDR1 DFQATT and CDR2 SNEGSKA (reference sequence). This CDR3 has 14 residues. J lost 8 bases, V lost 3 bases, and 10 bases had no gene match. The CDR3 region has the DNA TGCAGTGCTAGTTTTCCGGGAGGTTACGATGAGCAGTTCTTC. Residues: CSASFPGGYDEQFF.

This clonotype was picked up a small number of times. The genes are TRBV14 and TRBJ2-1; D possibly uses TRBD1 or TRBD2 (6 bases each). The CDR3 length is 19 residues. Germline V CDR1 and CDR2: SGHDN, FVKESK. The V and J ends lost 1 base and 8 bases respectively, with 27 bases between them. The CDR3 region is CASSQVVGGGPLPGHEQFF. As DNA, the CDR3 is TGTGCCAGCAGCCAAGTGGTAGGAGGGGGGCCCCTTCCGGGTCATGAGCAGTTCTTC. Full variable domain (outside the CDR3, taken from reference TRBV14 and TRBJ2-1): EAGVTQFPSHSVIEKGQTVTLRCDPISGHDNLYWYRRVMGKEIKFLLHFVKESKQDESGMPNNRFLAERTGGTYSTLKVQPAELEDSGVYFCASSQVVGGGPLPGHEQFFGPGTRLTVL.